This T cell receptor (beta chain) is drawn from a study of shared clonotypes between healthy human individuals. The wider study: The donor group consisted of two women and a few men, aged 18 to 49. There were three CD4 naive, three CD4 memory, two CD8 naive and one CD8 memory plates per donor.

As defined, naive CD8 cells were CD45RO-negative and positively selected for CCR7, with terminally differentiated effector memory CD45RA+ cells excluded. The method was immunoSEQ multiplex PCR; TCRdb's version includes in-frame clones alone and lacks a portion of them. This table has some 2.1 million clones, roughly 95% appearing once. Study-wide results and caveats: Non-shared clonotypes showed lower generation probabilities than clonotypes common to all four donors. Estimated richness was generally greater in naive than memory subsets.

This CDR3 spans 16 amino acids. J lost 0 bases, V lost 3 bases, and 8 bases had no gene match. Germline lookup yields CDR1 LNHNV and CDR2 YYDKDF (reference sequence). With respect to this clone: The antigen remains unidentified.

The genes are TRBV15 and TRBJ2-7; 7 nucleotides agree with TRBD1. This receptor was identified in a man younger than 35 in good health. The source material was naive CD8+ T cells sorted from blood. CDR3 in DNA: TGTGCCACCAGCAGGAGGACAGGAAGGAGCTCCTACGAGCAGTACTTC. This translates into CATSRRTGRSSYEQYF.